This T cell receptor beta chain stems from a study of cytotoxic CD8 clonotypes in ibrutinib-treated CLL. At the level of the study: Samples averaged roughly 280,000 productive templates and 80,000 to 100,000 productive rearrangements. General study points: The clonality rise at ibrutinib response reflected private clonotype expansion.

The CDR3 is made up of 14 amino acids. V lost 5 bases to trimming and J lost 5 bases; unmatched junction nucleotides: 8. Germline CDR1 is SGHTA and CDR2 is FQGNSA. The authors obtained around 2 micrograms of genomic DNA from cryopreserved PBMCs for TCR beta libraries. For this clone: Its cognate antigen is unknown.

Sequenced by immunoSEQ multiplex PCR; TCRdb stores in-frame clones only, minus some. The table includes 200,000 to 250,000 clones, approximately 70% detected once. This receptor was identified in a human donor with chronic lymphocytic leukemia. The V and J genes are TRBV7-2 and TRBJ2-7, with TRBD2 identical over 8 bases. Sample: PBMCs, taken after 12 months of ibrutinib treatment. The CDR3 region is CASSAQREWDEQYF. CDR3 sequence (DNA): TGTGCCAGCAGCGCCCAGCGGGAGTGGGACGAGCAGTACTTC.